Each of the 8 T cell receptor beta chains below was sequenced from the same sample in a study of blood T cell repertoires in COVID-19. Generated by immunoSEQ multiplex PCR, the TCRdb table keeps only in-frame clones and is missing some. The profile covers under 300,000 clones, with roughly nine tenths appearing a single time and over 2% taken by the ten largest. The sequencing sample was made of PBMCs or T cells enriched from blood (not recorded which). Receptors originate from a woman between 18 and 29 years old who had recovered from COVID-19.

This clone was recorded once. The chain couples TRBV20-1 to TRBJ1-1, with D possibly matching TRBD1 (6 bases). Per germline, CDR1 DFQATT and CDR2 SNEGSKA (reference sequence). Between the trimmed V and J ends, which lost 3 bases and 6 bases, there was a span of 26 bases. The CDR3 is 17 amino acids. CDR3 loop: CSASRSALGGGSAEAFF. In nucleotides, the CDR3 is TGCAGTGCTAGTAGAAGTGCGTTGGGAGGGGGAAGCGCTGAAGCTTTCTTT.

The J gene is TRBJ1-1, the V gene TRBV5-4; 9 bases map to TRBD1. CDR1 and CDR2 from the germline V gene are SGHNT and YYREEE (reference sequence). This CDR3 has 13 amino acids. The junction had 5 bases not matched to a gene; V was cut back by 4 bases and J by 7 bases. The CDR3 nucleotides read TGTGCCAGCAGCGGGACAGGGCGGGTTGAAGCTTTCTTT. It is translated as CASSGTGRVEAFF.

This rearrangement joins TRBV12-3 or TRBV12-4 to TRBJ1-1, with 7 bases fitting TRBD1. The CDR3 is made up of 12 amino acids. V shed 6 bases, J shed 7 bases, and the junction held 5 bases outside the gene matches. The CDR3 DNA is TGTGCCAGCAGGAGACAGGGTGTTGAAGCTTTCTTT. Its translation: CASRRQGVEAFF.

To note about this clone: At one of its ends the junction is not consistent with the germline gene, which may arise from a read error. The genes are TRBV15 and TRBJ1-4, with TRBD1 identical over 7 bases. CDR1 LNHNV and CDR2 YYDKDF come from the germline V gene (reference sequence). This CDR3 is 12 amino acids long. CDR3 coding DNA: TGTGCCACCAGCAGAGATGGAGACAGGGAAATTTTT. Translation: CATSRDGDREIF.

The chain recombines TRBV6-1 with TRBJ2-7; 16 nucleotides match TRBD2. Germline V CDR1 and CDR2: MNHNS, SASEGT. V was pared by 1 base and J by 13 bases, with 10 bases of the junction left unmatched. This CDR3 is 16 amino acids long. CDR3 residues: CASSEVTGTSGGAEYF. The CDR3, as DNA: TGTGCCAGCAGTGAAGTAACCGGGACTAGCGGGGGGGCGGAATACTTC.

This rearrangement joins TRBV19 to TRBJ1-6, with D unresolved. This CDR3 comprises 13 residues. The germline CDR1 and CDR2 sequences are LNHDA and SQIVND (reference sequence). Trimming took off 6 bases at V and 11 bases at J, with 14 bases between the two ends. The CDR3: CASSFIGSAPLHF. CDR3 bases: TGTGCCAGTAGCTTCATCGGGTCGGCACCCCTCCACTTT.

The J gene is TRBJ2-4, the V gene TRBV6-1, with 7 bases fitting TRBD1. Germline V CDR1 and CDR2: MNHNS, SASEGT. V gave up 2 bases and J gave up 3 bases; unmatched junction bases: 4. The CDR3 has 15 residues. The CDR3 DNA is TGTGCCAGCAGTGAAATGGGGACAGTCAAAAACATTCAGTACTTC. This codes for CASSEMGTVKNIQYF.

In the case of this clone: Compared with germline, one end of the junction differs, possibly owing to a read error. The J gene is TRBJ1-5, the V gene TRBV7-7, with D tentatively TRBD1 (6 bases). Looked up from germline, CDR1 is SSHAT and CDR2 is FNYEAQ (reference sequence). This CDR3 region has 13 residues. CDR3 in amino acids: CASSPRQAQPQHF. As DNA, the CDR3 is TGTGCTAGCAGCCCCAGACAGGCCCAGCCCCAGCATTTT.